The 27 T cell receptor beta chains given below trace back to one sample, sequenced in a study of esophageal squamous cell carcinoma tumors. After a first PCR with P20EA plus a TCR alpha or TCR beta constant-region primer, a nested PCR used CA2 or CB2. A polyT18-containing BSL-18E primer started reverse transcription before unbiased adaptor ligation RT-PCR amplified the TCR genes. TCRdb re-analysed the 5' RACE reads in MiXCR, keeping a single row per CDR3 protein. The sample holds roughly 5,300 distinct CDR3 sequences; under 25% are singletons and the top ten take around a third. Sequencing was performed on tumor tissue. The receptor source for this set is a man between 50 and 79 years old with esophageal squamous cell carcinoma.

V usage is TRBV9 and J usage is TRBJ2-1; 7 nucleotides match TRBD2. CDR1 is SGDLS, CDR2 YYNGEE, per germline. The CDR3 runs 15 residues. Trimming cost V 0 bases and J 4 bases; bases outside gene matches: 4. The CDR3: CASSVASGGYNEQFF. The CDR3 DNA follows: TGTGCCAGCAGCGTAGCTAGCGGAGGTTACAATGAGCAGTTCTTC.

In this sample, this clonotype turned up many times. The chain links TRBV20-1 to TRBJ1-5, with D possibly matching TRBD1 (6 bases). The V and J ends lost 0 bases and 3 bases respectively, with 12 bases between them. Germline V gene lookup returns CDR1 DFQATT and CDR2 SNEGSKA (reference sequence). This CDR3 is 15 amino acids long. The DNA of the CDR3 is TGCAGTGCTAGAGATCCGGACAGAATCAATCAGCCCCAGCATTTT. It encodes CSARDPDRINQPQHF.

Of note for this clonotype: This may come from a read error, since a much larger clone is one base off. The rearrangement uses TRBV5-4 and TRBJ2-1, with TRBD2 matching over 7 bases. Germline V CDR1 and CDR2: SGHNT, YYREEE (reference sequence). This CDR3 is built from 16 residues. For the CDR3, the DNA is TGTGCCAGCAGCCGCCAACTAGCGAGCTCCTACAATGAGCAGCTCTTC. This codes for CASSRQLASSYNEQLF.

V usage is TRBV6-6 and J usage is TRBJ1-1; the match to TRBD1 covers 7 bases. Germline trimming cut 4 bases from V and 5 bases from J; bases unmatched to any gene: 10. The CDR3 consists of 15 residues. CDR1 MNHNY and CDR2 SVGAGI come from the germline V gene (reference sequence). The CDR3 coding sequence is TGTGCCAGCAGTTTCGCACAGGGGCGGGTGACTGAAGCTTTCTTT. Protein sequence: CASSFAQGRVTEAFF.

This clonotype was observed a handful of times. The chain employs TRBV12-3 or TRBV12-4 and TRBJ1-3; D remains ambiguous. V lost 5 bases and J 0 bases, leaving 2 bases between the germline ends. The CDR3 spans 12 residues. The DNA of the CDR3 is TGTGCCAGCAGTCCCTCTGGAAACACCATATATTTT. Translation: CASSPSGNTIYF.

In this sample, this clonotype turned up many times. CDR3 bases: TGTGCCAGCTCACCACCTTGGCGGGAGACCCAGTACTTC. Protein product: CASSPPWRETQYF. J is TRBJ2-5 and V is TRBV18, with D unclear. The CDR3 contains 13 residues. Trimming took 0 bases from V and 5 from J, leaving 7 bases between them. Germline loops: CDR1 KGHSH, CDR2 LQKENI.

This clonotype qualifies as medium-sized. This chain links TRBV2 with TRBJ2-7; D might be TRBD2 (5 bases). Trimming cost V 9 bases and J 3 bases, with 9 bases left between them. The germline V gene has CDR1 SNHLY and CDR2 FYNNEI. CDR3 length: 11 residues. CDR3 in DNA: TGTGCCAGTTCGGGGAGCTACGAGCAGTACTTC. Translation: CASSGSYEQYF. The variable domain in full, with the rest retrieved from reference TRBV2 and TRBJ2-7, is EPEVTQTPSHQVTQMGQEVILRCVPISNHLYFYWYRQILGQKVEFLVSFYNNEISEKSEIFDDQFSVERPDGSNFTLKIRSTKLEDSAMYFCASSGSYEQYFGPGTRLTVT.

On this clonotype: A much larger clonotype is one base distant, so this may be a read error. This chain links TRBV12-3 or TRBV12-4 with TRBJ2-5; the D gene is possibly TRBD1 (5 bases). V lost 2 bases and J 7 bases, leaving 11 bases between the germline ends. CDR3 length: 13 residues. CDR3 nucleotide sequence: TGTGCCAGCAGTTTAAGCAGGGCAGGGACCCAGTACTTC. The encoded protein is CASSLSRAGTQYF.

The chain employs TRBV28 and TRBJ2-7, with 10 positions matching TRBD1. The junction had 8 bases not matched to a gene; V was cut back by 4 bases and J by 2 bases. The germline gives CDR1 MDHEN, CDR2 SYDVKM. The CDR3 has 16 amino acids. Here the CDR3 reads CASSSFQTGGPYEQYF. Here the CDR3 DNA reads TGTGCCAGCAGTTCCTTCCAGACAGGGGGCCCCTACGAGCAGTACTTC.

This clonotype counts as medium-sized. The V gene is TRBV5-1, the J gene TRBJ1-5; D is unclear. CDR1 is SGHRS and CDR2 is YFSETQ in the germline V gene. The CDR3 sequence is 15 residues long. Trimming took 2 bases from V and 0 from J, leaving 9 bases between them. CDR3 nucleotide sequence: TGCGCCAGCAGCTTAGCCCCCGGTAGCAATCAGCCCCAGCATTTT. Protein product: CASSLAPGSNQPQHF.

In the case of this clonotype: A much more abundant neighbour one base away suggests this may be a read error. V gene TRBV4-1 combines with J gene TRBJ1-5; tentative D call: TRBD1 (5 bases). Germline assignment: CDR1 MGHRA and CDR2 YSYEKL. Trimming cost V 3 bases and J 5 bases, with 20 bases left between them. The CDR3 is 17 amino acids. CDR3 sequence (DNA): TGCGCCAGCAGCCACCTAACAGTGCCCCGGGGCCATCAGCCCCAGCATTTT. This codes for CASSHLTVPRGHQPQHF.

In the case of this clonotype: This sequence may be a read error, since a much larger clone differs from it by one base. V gene TRBV5-1 combines with J gene TRBJ2-1; 9 bases map to TRBD1. The V gene's germline CDR1 is SGHRS and CDR2 YFSETQ. The CDR3 spans 15 residues. In DNA form, the CDR3 reads TGCGCCAGCAGCTTAACAGGGGGCGCAAGATCTGAGCAGTTATTC. Encoded protein: CASSLTGGARSEQLF.

CDR3 residues: CASSSGGGGRRYEQYF. The CDR3 DNA reads as TGTGCCAGCAGCTCAGGAGGGGGCGGGAGGCGGTACGAGCAGTACTTC. The V call is TRBV5-8, the J call TRBJ2-7; tentative D call: TRBD2 (8 bases). The V end lost 3 bases, the J end lost 4 bases, and 20 bases lay between the germline ends. This CDR3 contains 16 residues. The germline CDR1 and CDR2 sequences are SGHTS and YDEGEE.

On this clonotype itself: Possible read error: a much larger clone is one base away. V gene TRBV7-8 combines with J gene TRBJ2-3, with D uncertain. In germline, CDR1 is SGHVS, CDR2 FQNEAQ. CDR3 length equals 16 residues. V was pared by 5 bases and J by 2 bases, with 17 bases between. The DNA for the CDR3 is TGTGCCAGCAGCCCCGGCCTCTGGACGGACACAGATACGCAGTATTTT. Its translation is CASSPGLWTDTDTQYF. Full variable domain (remainder filled in from reference TRBV7-8 and TRBJ2-3): GAGVSQSPRYKVAKRGQDVALRCDPISGHVSLFWYQQALGQGPEFLTYFQNEAQLDKSGLPSDRFFAERPEGSVSTLKIQRTQQEDSAVYLCASSPGLWTDTDTQYFGPGTRLTVL.

Comments on this clonotype: A much larger clone differs from this one at a single base, so this may be a read error. The gene calls are TRBV6-5 and TRBJ2-3, with TRBD1 matching over 11 bases. Germline lookup yields CDR1 MNHEY and CDR2 SVGAGI. This CDR3 has 14 residues. CDR3 in DNA: TGTGTCAGCATGGTGGGACAGGGGGCAGATACGCAGTATTTT. It encodes CVSMVGQGADTQYF.

This clonotype was recorded a few times. The genes are TRBV28 and TRBJ2-6, with D unresolved. V was pared by 6 bases and J by 1 base, with 10 bases between. Germline CDR1 is MDHEN and CDR2 is SYDVKM. CDR3 length: 15 amino acids. The CDR3 sequence is CASSPQKSGANVLTF. The CDR3 DNA is TGTGCCAGCAGCCCTCAGAAGTCTGGGGCCAACGTCCTGACTTTC.

The chain employs TRBV7-9 and TRBJ1-5, with 9 bases lining up with TRBD1. CDR3 size: 16 residues. Germline V gene sequence: CDR1 SEHNR, CDR2 FQNEAQ (reference sequence). V dropped 1 base and J dropped 2; count of bases not matched to a gene: 3. CDR3 in DNA: TGTGCCAGCAGCTTAGTGGGACAGGGCCGCAATCAGCCCCAGCATTTT. Its translation is CASSLVGQGRNQPQHF.

This clonotype occurred a few times. The chain couples TRBV3-1 to TRBJ2-2; TRBD1 matches 9 bases. Germline lookup yields CDR1 LGHDT and CDR2 YNNKEL (reference sequence). The V and J ends lost 4 bases and 6 bases, in that order; junction bases with no gene match: 9. The length of the CDR3 is 16 residues. The CDR3: CASSLTGGVTSGELFF. In nucleotides, the CDR3 is TGTGCCAGCAGCCTAACAGGGGGCGTGACATCCGGGGAGCTGTTTTTT.

The rearrangement links TRBV20-1 to TRBJ2-5; TRBD2 aligns across 7 bases. Germline-derived CDR1 and CDR2 are DFQATT and SNEGSKA (reference sequence). This CDR3 region has 16 residues. Germline trimming cut 5 bases from V and 4 bases from J; bases unmatched to any gene: 16. The CDR3 spells CSAPGEGSPRRETQYF. As DNA, the CDR3 is TGCAGTGCTCCCGGGGAGGGCTCGCCCCGTCGAGAGACCCAGTACTTC.

The V gene is TRBV18, the J gene TRBJ1-1, with 9 bases identical to TRBD1. The germline V gene encodes CDR1 KGHSH and CDR2 LQKENI. With V trimmed by 6 bases and J by 12 bases, 8 bases remained unmatched. CDR3 length: 12 residues. CDR3 in amino acids: CASSTGTGSPFF. Written as DNA, the CDR3 is TGTGCCAGCTCCACCGGGACAGGGAGTCCTTTCTTT.

By sample fraction, this clonotype is hyperexpanded. The V call is TRBV2, the J call TRBJ2-2; the D call may be TRBD1 or TRBD2 (6 bases each). The CDR3 consists of 14 residues. The V end was cut by 4 bases, the J end by 4 bases, with 10 bases between. In germline, CDR1 is SNHLY, CDR2 FYNNEI. The CDR3 region has the DNA TGTGCCAGCAGTGCTTGGGGGGCCACCGGGGAGCTGTTTTTT. This translates into CASSAWGATGELFF.

By share, this clonotype ranks as medium-sized. The chain carries TRBV29-1 and TRBJ1-1; tentative D call: TRBD1 (5 bases). V lost 5 bases and J 7 bases, leaving 17 bases between the germline ends. Looked up from germline, CDR1 is SQVTM and CDR2 is ANQGSEA. The CDR3 consists of 13 residues. CDR3 amino acids: CSVPVGPRGEAFF. The CDR3 DNA is TGCAGCGTTCCGGTGGGGCCAAGGGGTGAAGCTTTCTTT.

This clonotype came up once. A much bigger clone sits one base away, suggesting this may be a read error. The chain has TRBV14 and TRBJ2-1; tentatively, D is TRBD2 (5 bases). In germline, CDR1 is SGHDN, CDR2 FVKESK. The CDR3 has 14 residues. CDR3 sequence: CTSSREDFPREQFF. The CDR3 bases are TGTACCAGCAGCCGAGAGGACTTCCCCAGGGAGCAGTTCTTC.

In this sample, this clonotype turned up a few times. J is TRBJ2-3 and V is TRBV5-1, with D perhaps TRBD2 (6 bases). Per the germline V gene, CDR1 is SGHRS and CDR2 is YFSETQ. V shed 2 bases and J shed 6 bases, with 13 bases lying between them. There are 14 residues in the CDR3. Here the CDR3 DNA reads TGCGCCAGCAGCTTTGCGGGAAGTTCGGATACGCAGTATTTT. It is translated as CASSFAGSSDTQYF.

The CDR3 is CSASTTGLAGDRSSDTQYF. CDR3 bases: TGCAGTGCTTCAACTACGGGACTAGCGGGAGATAGGAGTTCAGATACGCAGTATTTT. The chain links TRBV20-1 to TRBJ2-3; 14 bases are a match to TRBD2. The V and J ends lost 5 bases and 4 bases, in that order; junction bases with no gene match: 17. This CDR3 has 19 residues. Germline lookup yields CDR1 DFQATT and CDR2 SNEGSKA (reference sequence).

A few counts support this clonotype. The chain is built from TRBV28 and TRBJ1-6; 8 bases agree with TRBD1. The germline CDR1 and CDR2 sequences are MDHEN and SYDVKM. This CDR3 region has 14 residues. V lost 6 bases to trimming and J lost 9 bases; unmatched junction nucleotides: 7. The CDR3 coding sequence is TGTGCCAGCAGGCTGACAGGGGTTAGTTCACCCCTCCACTTT. Residues: CASRLTGVSSPLHF.

The CDR3 region is CASSSYGTALSEQYF. CDR3 bases: TGTGCCAGCAGCTCCTACGGGACAGCACTAAGTGAGCAGTACTTC. V is TRBV5-4 and J is TRBJ2-7; 7 nucleotides agree with TRBD1. CDR3 size: 15 residues. In germline, CDR1 is SGHNT, CDR2 YYREEE (reference sequence). With V trimmed by 3 bases and J by 7 bases, 13 bases remained unmatched.